The rows below give T cell receptor beta chains drawn from one sample of a study of OX40 agonist ivuxolimab in advanced cancers. TCRdb's table, derived via immunoSEQ multiplex PCR, lists solely in-frame clones and lacks some. The profile shows roughly 110,000 clones, about 91% of them singletons. The starting material was CD4+ or CD8+ T cells sorted from blood, obtained in a trial of the OX40 agonist ivuxolimab. These receptors were collected from an adult with an advanced solid tumor such as melanoma, head and neck, liver or kidney cancer. The CDR3 runs from the conserved cysteine through the conserved F or W. D genes are given only for firm matches. Clone size is given for some rows only: seen once, a few or many times, or a class if the clone is expanded.

v_call,d_call,j_call,clone_size,cdr3_aa,cdr3_nt
TRBV5-1,-,TRBJ2-1,-,CASSLPASNEQFF,TGCGCCAGCAGCTTGCCTGCTAGCAATGAGCAGTTCTTC
TRBV10-1,TRBD2,TRBJ2-5,-,CASSTGTSPKTQYF,TGCGCCAGCAGTACCGGGACTAGTCCCAAGACCCAGTACTTC
TRBV19,TRBD1,TRBJ2-3,-,CASRRTGTDTQYF,TGTGCCAGTAGAAGGACAGGGACAGATACGCAGTATTTT
TRBV27,TRBD1,TRBJ1-2,-,CASSSPTGQYGYTF,TGTGCCAGCAGTTCCCCGACAGGGCAGTATGGCTACACCTTC
TRBV28,-,TRBJ1-1,once,CASSLRVTEAFF,TGTGCCAGCAGTTTGCGGGTCACTGAAGCTTTCTTT
TRBV5-1,TRBD1,TRBJ1-2,-,CASSPQGATNYGYTF,TGCGCCAGCTCTCCTCAGGGGGCAACTAACTATGGCTACACCTTC
TRBV29-1,-,TRBJ1-2,-,CSVESGGYGYTF,TGCAGCGTTGAATCCGGGGGCTATGGCTACACCTTC
TRBV18,TRBD2,TRBJ2-1,-,CASSPRGGGGYNEQFF,TGTGCCAGCTCACCACGCGGGGGTGGGGGCTACAATGAGCAGTTCTTC
TRBV19,TRBD1,TRBJ2-2,-,CASRRKTGGDTGELFF,TGTGCCAGTAGGAGGAAGACAGGGGGAGACACCGGGGAGCTGTTTTTT
TRBV2,-,TRBJ1-4,-,CASSQMGKNEKLFF,TGTGCCAGCAGTCAAATGGGGAAGAATGAAAAACTGTTTTTT
TRBV9,TRBD1,TRBJ2-3,few,CASSVGEQGAVDTQYF,TGTGCCAGCAGCGTAGGAGAACAGGGGGCTGTAGATACGCAGTATTTT
TRBV6-5,TRBD2,TRBJ2-5,-,CASSLPLAGGETQYF,TGTGCCAGCAGCCTACCGCTAGCGGGGGGGGAGACCCAGTACTTC
TRBV19,-,TRBJ1-1,-,CASTRQILNTEAFF,TGTGCCAGTACCCGCCAGATCCTGAACACTGAAGCTTTCTTT
TRBV2,TRBD1,TRBJ2-7,-,CASIRPGTGTPYEQYF,TGTGCCAGCATCCGCCCCGGGACAGGGACTCCTTACGAGCAGTACTTC
TRBV7-3,-,TRBJ2-2,-,CASSLTSTRTGELFF,TGTGCCAGCAGCTTAACCTCTACTCGGACCGGGGAGCTGTTTTTT
TRBV6-6,-,TRBJ1-1,-,CASSPGHGDTEAFF,TGTGCCAGCAGTCCTGGCCATGGGGACACTGAAGCTTTCTTT
TRBV7-9,TRBD1,TRBJ2-4,-,CASSPLRQGQNIQYF,TGTGCCAGCAGCCCGCTGAGACAGGGTCAAAACATTCAGTACTTC
TRBV6-1,-,TRBJ1-1,-,CASSALAGRTNTEAFF,TGTGCCAGCAGTGCTCTGGCAGGGAGAACGAACACTGAAGCTTTCTTT
TRBV7-8,-,TRBJ1-6,-,CASSPVAPSSPLHF,TGTGCCAGCAGCCCAGTAGCCCCGAGTTCACCCCTCCACTTT
TRBV28,-,TRBJ1-1,-,CASSTTGIEAFF,TGTGCCAGCAGTACCACGGGGATTGAAGCTTTCTTT
TRBV4-2,-,TRBJ1-2,-,CASSQGGDYGYTF,TGTGCCAGCAGCCAAGGGGGAGACTATGGCTACACCTTC
TRBV10-1,-,TRBJ1-2,few,CASSDPGTGIYTF,TGCGCCAGCAGTGACCCCGGGACGGGAATCTACACCTTC
TRBV7-9,-,TRBJ2-5,-,CASSPKVRLQETQYF,TGTGCCAGCAGCCCGAAAGTGAGGCTCCAAGAGACCCAGTACTTC
TRBV28,-,TRBJ1-1,-,CASRIGGGPNTEAFF,TGTGCCAGCAGAATTGGCGGGGGCCCTAACACTGAAGCTTTCTTT
TRBV29-1,-,TRBJ1-1,-,CSVAGTRGTEAFF,TGCAGCGTTGCCGGGACGCGAGGCACTGAAGCTTTCTTT
TRBV5-4,-,TRBJ1-1,once,CASSLQENTEAFF,TGTGCCAGCAGCCTACAGGAGAACACTGAAGCTTTCTTT
TRBV18,-,TRBJ1-2,once,CASSPGDGAIYGYTF,TGTGCCAGCTCGCCTGGGGACGGAGCCATCTATGGCTACACCTTC
TRBV28,-,TRBJ1-5,-,CASQLQGLGNQPQHF,TGTGCCAGTCAACTTCAGGGTTTAGGCAATCAGCCCCAGCATTTT
TRBV10-3,-,TRBJ1-2,-,CAISVYRDYGYTF,TGTGCCATCAGTGTCTACAGGGACTATGGCTACACCTTC
TRBV18,TRBD2,TRBJ2-1,-,CASSPILAETYNEQFF,TGTGCCAGCTCACCGATACTAGCGGAGACCTACAATGAGCAGTTCTTC
TRBV10-3,-,TRBJ2-1,-,CASTAGGLYNEQFF,TGTGCCTCTACCGCCGGAGGATTGTACAATGAGCAGTTCTTC
TRBV19,TRBD2,TRBJ2-1,-,CASSMVPSGGYNEQFF,TGTGCCAGTAGTATGGTCCCTAGCGGGGGTTACAATGAGCAGTTCTTC
TRBV27,TRBD1,TRBJ2-3,-,CASRSGVTGLTDTQYF,TGTGCCAGCAGATCCGGGGTGACAGGGCTCACAGATACGCAGTATTTT
TRBV28,-,TRBJ1-5,-,CASSLRDNYNQPQHF,TGTGCCAGCAGTCTCCGGGACAACTACAATCAGCCCCAGCATTTT
TRBV28,-,TRBJ2-7,-,CAAKLGGVGPWEIYEQYF,TGTGCCGCTAAACTTGGCGGGGTAGGACCATGGGAGATCTACGAGCAGTACTTC
TRBV27,-,TRBJ2-4,-,CASRSPLQGSKNIQYF,TGTGCCAGCAGGTCTCCGCTTCAGGGGTCCAAAAACATTCAGTACTTC
TRBV9,-,TRBJ2-7,-,CASSVGLGSYEQYF,TGTGCCAGCAGCGTAGGACTGGGGTCCTACGAGCAGTACTTC
TRBV7-9,-,TRBJ1-1,-,CASGIGGNTEAFF,TGTGCCAGCGGGATTGGGGGGAACACTGAAGCTTTCTTT
TRBV2,-,TRBJ2-1,-,CASSAESSYNEQFF,TGTGCCAGCAGTGCTGAAAGCTCCTACAATGAGCAGTTCTTC
TRBV15,-,TRBJ1-4,-,CATSSTPGTTGKLFF,TGTGCCACCAGCAGTACTCCCGGGACTACGGGAAAACTGTTTTTT
TRBV27,TRBD2,TRBJ2-5,-,CASSLSPTSGRPKETQYF,TGTGCCAGCAGTTTATCCCCGACTAGCGGGAGACCGAAAGAGACCCAGTACTTC
TRBV28,-,TRBJ1-1,-,CASFSGLPPEAFF,TGTGCCAGCTTCTCCGGGCTTCCTCCTGAAGCTTTCTTT
TRBV5-1,-,TRBJ2-2,-,CASSFGGSQNTGELFF,TGCGCCAGCAGCTTCGGGGGTAGCCAAAACACCGGGGAGCTGTTTTTT
TRBV7-9,-,TRBJ2-1,-,CASSLEGITREQFF,TGTGCCAGCAGCTTAGAAGGGATTACGCGTGAGCAGTTCTTC
TRBV28,-,TRBJ2-3,-,CASIPGEVRTDTQYF,TGTGCCAGCATTCCGGGGGAGGTCCGCACAGATACGCAGTATTTT
TRBV6-5,TRBD2,TRBJ2-7,-,CASSRRTSGVYEQYF,TGTGCCAGCAGTAGGAGGACTAGCGGAGTCTACGAGCAGTACTTC
TRBV19,-,TRBJ1-2,-,CASSRGTFDYGYTF,TGTGCCAGTAGTAGGGGGACGTTTGACTATGGCTACACCTTC
TRBV5-1,-,TRBJ2-1,-,CASRGGQNNEQFF,TGCGCCAGCAGGGGGGGACAGAACAATGAGCAGTTCTTC
TRBV7-2,TRBD2,TRBJ2-3,-,CASSGRVAGVGAQYF,TGTGCCAGCAGCGGGAGGGTAGCGGGGGTAGGGGCGCAGTATTTT
TRBV5-1,TRBD2,TRBJ2-1,once,CASSLTSGSYNEQFF,TGCGCCAGCAGCCTAACTAGCGGATCCTACAATGAGCAGTTCTTC
TRBV19,-,TRBJ1-2,-,CASTLGGGYGYTF,TGTGCCAGTACCCTCGGGGGGGGCTATGGCTACACCTTC